This TCR beta chain was observed in a study of T-cell reconstitution after alpha-beta-depleted transplantation in children. This CDR3 comprises 17 residues. The germline gives CDR1 GTSNPN, CDR2 SVGIG (reference sequence). The V and J ends lost 7 bases and 1 base, in that order; junction bases with no gene match: 12. The authors prepared the TCRbeta library with unique molecular identifiers. TCRdb re-analysed the PCR reads in MiXCR, keeping a single row per CDR3 protein. The sample holds 190,000 or so distinct CDR3 sequences; roughly 6.8% are singletons and the top ten take 3% to 3.5%. In its sample, this clonotype was seen a few times.

Source: PBMCs from the stem cell graft donor, taken from the stem cell graft. The receptor was derived from a human donor who donated a stem cell graft to a child with Wiskott-Aldrich syndrome. The chain employs TRBV30 and TRBJ2-2; 10 bases are shared with TRBD2. The CDR3 DNA reads TGTGCCTACCACCAGCGGGGGGGCAGAAGGAACACCGGGGAGCTGTTTTTT. It yields the protein CAYHQRGGRRNTGELFF.